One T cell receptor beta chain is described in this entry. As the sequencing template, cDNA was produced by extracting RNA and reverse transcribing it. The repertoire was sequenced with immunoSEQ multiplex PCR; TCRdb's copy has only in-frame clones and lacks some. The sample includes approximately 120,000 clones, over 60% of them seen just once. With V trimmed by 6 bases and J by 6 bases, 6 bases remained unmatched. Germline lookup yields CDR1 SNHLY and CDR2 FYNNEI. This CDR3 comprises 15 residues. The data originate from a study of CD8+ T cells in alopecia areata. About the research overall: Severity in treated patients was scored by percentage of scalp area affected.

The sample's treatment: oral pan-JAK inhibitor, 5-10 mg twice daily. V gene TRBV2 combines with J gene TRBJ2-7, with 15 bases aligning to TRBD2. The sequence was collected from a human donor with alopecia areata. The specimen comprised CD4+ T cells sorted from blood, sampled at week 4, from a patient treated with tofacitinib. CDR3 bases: TGTGCCAGCAGACGGACTAGCGGGGGGGCGGCCGAGCAGTACTTC. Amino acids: CASRRTSGGAAEQYF.